This paragraph reports one T cell receptor beta chain. The antigen is unknown. The data derive from a study of T cell responses to AZD1222 COVID-19 vaccine. Whole-study results and caveats: Baseline testing showed seropositivity in only a handful of AZD1222 recipients. Two doses of AZD1222 preceded a rise in Spike-specific TCR breadth and depth. Females made up more of the donors, who were largely white British, and clonal diversity may have come out too low.

CDR3 length: 17 residues. Germline V CDR1 and CDR2: LGHDT, YNNKEL (reference sequence). The germline V and J ends were trimmed by 6 bases and 7 bases, with 27 bases remaining between them. Some second doses came at about 4 weeks and others at about 12 weeks; these were pooled. Measured with immunoSEQ multiplex PCR; TCRdb has only the in-frame clones, and not every one. The sample lists some 150,000 clones, approximately 88% occurring once. V and J are TRBV3-1 (or the pseudogene TRBV3-2) and TRBJ1-2; the D is unclear. The sequence was obtained from an adult who received the AZD1222 COVID-19 vaccine. The specimen was peripheral blood, collected 28 days after the second AZD1222 dose. The CDR3 bases are TGTGCCAGCAGTCGAGAAAAAGGGCATAGCGGGGTTGGTGGCTACACCTTC. Its translation: CASSREKGHSGVGGYTF.